This TCR beta chain derives from a study of cytomegalovirus exposure and HLA in healthy donors. The study ran its PCR with 60 Vbeta and 13 Jbeta primers. The repertoire was sequenced with immunoSEQ multiplex PCR; TCRdb's copy has only in-frame clones and lacks some. The sample consists of under 200,000 clones, approximately 71% of them appearing once. Details on this clone: Antigen specificity is unknown.

Germline values: CDR1 SEHNR, CDR2 FQNEAQ (reference sequence). The V end was cut by 5 bases, the J end by 1 base, with 8 bases between. The CDR3 sequence is 14 residues long. Study results and caveats: Looking again later, the authors saw that most CMV-associated TCR beta chains seemed HLA-restricted.

This TCR came from a girl aged 10 to 17 in good health and CMV-seronegative. J is TRBJ2-2 and V is TRBV7-9; tentative D call: TRBD1 (6 bases). The sequencing input was PBMCs. DNA of the CDR3: TGTGCCAGCAGCCGGGGACAGAACACCGGGGAGCTGTTTTTT. This gives the protein CASSRGQNTGELFF.